The rows below give T cell receptor beta chains drawn from one sample of a study of post-analysis software for immune sequencing data. TCRdb called the PCR reads again in MiXCR, with one record for every CDR3 protein. In the table there are 400,000 to 500,000 distinct CDR3 sequences, approximately 38% of which are singletons. The material sequenced was blood. The receptors here all came from a girl aged 2 to 9 with multiple sclerosis. CDR3s include the opening cysteine and the closing phenylalanine or tryptophan. A D gene is named only where the DNA matches it firmly. A row's size may be missing; if present it is once, few, many or a size class.

v_gene,j_gene,d_gene,abundance,CDR3aa,CDR3nt
TRBV6-5,TRBJ2-1,TRBD2,few,CAGSYSGFGLAGANEQFF,TGTGCCGGCAGTTACTCAGGCTTCGGACTAGCGGGAGCAAATGAGCAGTTCTTC
TRBV6-6,TRBJ2-7,TRBD2,NA,CASSYSPTSGLYNEQYF,TGTGCCAGCAGTTACTCCCCGACTAGCGGGCTTTACAATGAGCAGTACTTC
TRBV6-2/TRBV6-3,TRBJ2-7,TRBD2,few,CASSSGTSGNPYEQYF,TGTGCCAGCAGTTCCGGGACTAGCGGGAACCCCTACGAGCAGTACTTC
TRBV10-3,TRBJ2-7,NA,NA,CAISGREINEQYF,TGTGCCATCAGTGGCAGGGAGATCAACGAGCAGTACTTC
TRBV12-3/TRBV12-4,TRBJ1-4,NA,NA,CASSLGVTNEKLFF,TGTGCCAGCAGTTTAGGGGTAACTAATGAAAAACTGTTTTTT
TRBV29-1,TRBJ2-1,TRBD1,few,CSVVGTGELSEQFF,TGCAGCGTTGTTGGGACAGGGGAACTTAGTGAGCAGTTCTTC
TRBV12-3/TRBV12-4,TRBJ2-5,NA,NA,CASSYATGGLDNEQYF,TGTGCCAGCAGTTACGCCACTGGCGGCCTTGACAATGAGCAGTACTTC
TRBV5-1,TRBJ1-2,TRBD1,NA,CASSLFGTVNTNYGYTF,TGCGCCAGCAGCTTGTTCGGGACAGTCAACACCAACTATGGCTACACCTTC
TRBV5-1,TRBJ2-7,NA,few,CASSLAPGLDEQYF,TGCGCCAGCAGCTTGGCCCCGGGGCTGGACGAGCAGTACTTC
TRBV4-1,TRBJ2-5,NA,NA,CASSRTPGPETQYF,TGCGCCAGCAGCCGGACTCCGGGGCCAGAGACCCAGTACTTC
TRBV25-1,TRBJ1-2,NA,NA,CASSGGGDGYTF,TGCGCCAGCAGCGGAGGGGGAGACGGCTACACCTTC
TRBV6-2/TRBV6-3,TRBJ2-1,TRBD2,NA,CASSTGLAGLYNEQFF,TGTGCCAGCAGTACCGGACTAGCGGGACTCTACAATGAGCAGTTCTTC
TRBV6-5,TRBJ1-1,NA,NA,CASSLRAAMNTEAFF,TGTGCCAGCAGTCTCCGAGCAGCCATGAACACTGAAGCTTTCTTT
TRBV29-1,TRBJ1-4,TRBD1,few,CSVEQGANEKLFF,TGCAGCGTTGAACAGGGGGCCAATGAAAAACTGTTTTTT
TRBV29-1,TRBJ2-1,TRBD1,NA,CSVNRQGARDEQFF,TGCAGCGTAAATCGACAGGGGGCTAGGGATGAGCAGTTCTTC
TRBV27,TRBJ1-2,TRBD1,NA,CASSLSWGQRANYGYTF,TGTGCCAGCAGTTTATCTTGGGGACAGAGAGCTAACTATGGCTACACCTTC
TRBV18,TRBJ1-4,TRBD1,NA,CASYRGRDEKLFF,TGTGCCAGTTACAGGGGAAGGGATGAAAAACTGTTTTTT
TRBV15,TRBJ2-7,NA,NA,CATSREGAISGEQYF,TGTGCCACCAGCAGAGAGGGTGCGATCAGCGGCGAGCAGTACTTC
TRBV7-6,TRBJ1-5,TRBD1,NA,CASSLTGSGSQPQHF,TGTGCCAGCAGCTTGACAGGGAGTGGGAGTCAGCCCCAGCATTTT
TRBV11-1,TRBJ2-5,NA,NA,CASSFPRLETQYF,TGTGCCAGCAGCTTCCCCAGGTTGGAGACCCAGTACTTC
TRBV6-1,TRBJ2-1,TRBD2,NA,CASRRTSGGGSSYNEQFF,TGTGCCAGCAGGAGGACTAGCGGGGGTGGGAGCTCCTACAATGAGCAGTTCTTC
TRBV5-5,TRBJ1-1,NA,few,CASTRIFGTEAFF,TGTGCCAGCACCCGTATCTTTGGGACTGAAGCTTTCTTT
TRBV7-8,TRBJ1-1,TRBD1,NA,CASSKRDRGSNTEAFF,TGTGCCAGCAGCAAACGAGACAGGGGATCTAACACTGAAGCTTTCTTT
TRBV2,TRBJ1-2,NA,few,CAKPADRLAYGYTF,TGTGCCAAACCGGCGGACAGATTGGCCTATGGCTACACCTTC
TRBV3-1,TRBJ2-5,NA,NA,CASSPPGRGRETQYF,TGTGCCAGCAGCCCTCCGGGACGGGGGAGAGAGACCCAGTACTTC
TRBV4-3,TRBJ2-1,TRBD2,NA,CASSQFLGTSGRVINEQFF,TGCGCCAGCAGCCAATTTCTTGGGACTAGCGGGAGGGTAATCAATGAGCAGTTCTTC
TRBV18,TRBJ2-7,NA,NA,CASSNNNIRDSPYEQYF,TGTGCCAGCTCAAACAACAACATCCGTGACAGTCCATACGAGCAGTACTTC
TRBV19,TRBJ2-6,TRBD1,NA,CASSIDLRDRKPSGANVLTF,TGTGCCAGTAGTATAGATCTCCGGGACAGGAAGCCCTCTGGGGCCAACGTCCTGACTTTC
TRBV6-2/TRBV6-3,TRBJ1-5,NA,NA,CASSYSGIGNQPQHF,TGTGCCAGCAGTTACTCAGGGATTGGCAATCAGCCCCAGCATTTT
TRBV7-9,TRBJ1-1,NA,once,CACGVDYTEAFF,TGTGCCTGCGGTGTGGACTACACTGAAGCTTTCTTT
TRBV11-2,TRBJ2-7,TRBD1,once,CASSSYPGGVSSYEQYF,TGTGCCAGCAGCTCCTACCCAGGGGGCGTCAGCTCCTACGAGCAGTACTTC
TRBV29-1,TRBJ1-4,NA,NA,CSALEDHYRDEILFF,TGCAGCGCCTTAGAGGATCACTACAGGGACGAAATACTGTTTTTT
TRBV11-2,TRBJ2-1,TRBD2,NA,CASSSGLAGFEQFF,TGTGCCAGCAGCTCCGGACTAGCGGGGTTTGAGCAGTTCTTC